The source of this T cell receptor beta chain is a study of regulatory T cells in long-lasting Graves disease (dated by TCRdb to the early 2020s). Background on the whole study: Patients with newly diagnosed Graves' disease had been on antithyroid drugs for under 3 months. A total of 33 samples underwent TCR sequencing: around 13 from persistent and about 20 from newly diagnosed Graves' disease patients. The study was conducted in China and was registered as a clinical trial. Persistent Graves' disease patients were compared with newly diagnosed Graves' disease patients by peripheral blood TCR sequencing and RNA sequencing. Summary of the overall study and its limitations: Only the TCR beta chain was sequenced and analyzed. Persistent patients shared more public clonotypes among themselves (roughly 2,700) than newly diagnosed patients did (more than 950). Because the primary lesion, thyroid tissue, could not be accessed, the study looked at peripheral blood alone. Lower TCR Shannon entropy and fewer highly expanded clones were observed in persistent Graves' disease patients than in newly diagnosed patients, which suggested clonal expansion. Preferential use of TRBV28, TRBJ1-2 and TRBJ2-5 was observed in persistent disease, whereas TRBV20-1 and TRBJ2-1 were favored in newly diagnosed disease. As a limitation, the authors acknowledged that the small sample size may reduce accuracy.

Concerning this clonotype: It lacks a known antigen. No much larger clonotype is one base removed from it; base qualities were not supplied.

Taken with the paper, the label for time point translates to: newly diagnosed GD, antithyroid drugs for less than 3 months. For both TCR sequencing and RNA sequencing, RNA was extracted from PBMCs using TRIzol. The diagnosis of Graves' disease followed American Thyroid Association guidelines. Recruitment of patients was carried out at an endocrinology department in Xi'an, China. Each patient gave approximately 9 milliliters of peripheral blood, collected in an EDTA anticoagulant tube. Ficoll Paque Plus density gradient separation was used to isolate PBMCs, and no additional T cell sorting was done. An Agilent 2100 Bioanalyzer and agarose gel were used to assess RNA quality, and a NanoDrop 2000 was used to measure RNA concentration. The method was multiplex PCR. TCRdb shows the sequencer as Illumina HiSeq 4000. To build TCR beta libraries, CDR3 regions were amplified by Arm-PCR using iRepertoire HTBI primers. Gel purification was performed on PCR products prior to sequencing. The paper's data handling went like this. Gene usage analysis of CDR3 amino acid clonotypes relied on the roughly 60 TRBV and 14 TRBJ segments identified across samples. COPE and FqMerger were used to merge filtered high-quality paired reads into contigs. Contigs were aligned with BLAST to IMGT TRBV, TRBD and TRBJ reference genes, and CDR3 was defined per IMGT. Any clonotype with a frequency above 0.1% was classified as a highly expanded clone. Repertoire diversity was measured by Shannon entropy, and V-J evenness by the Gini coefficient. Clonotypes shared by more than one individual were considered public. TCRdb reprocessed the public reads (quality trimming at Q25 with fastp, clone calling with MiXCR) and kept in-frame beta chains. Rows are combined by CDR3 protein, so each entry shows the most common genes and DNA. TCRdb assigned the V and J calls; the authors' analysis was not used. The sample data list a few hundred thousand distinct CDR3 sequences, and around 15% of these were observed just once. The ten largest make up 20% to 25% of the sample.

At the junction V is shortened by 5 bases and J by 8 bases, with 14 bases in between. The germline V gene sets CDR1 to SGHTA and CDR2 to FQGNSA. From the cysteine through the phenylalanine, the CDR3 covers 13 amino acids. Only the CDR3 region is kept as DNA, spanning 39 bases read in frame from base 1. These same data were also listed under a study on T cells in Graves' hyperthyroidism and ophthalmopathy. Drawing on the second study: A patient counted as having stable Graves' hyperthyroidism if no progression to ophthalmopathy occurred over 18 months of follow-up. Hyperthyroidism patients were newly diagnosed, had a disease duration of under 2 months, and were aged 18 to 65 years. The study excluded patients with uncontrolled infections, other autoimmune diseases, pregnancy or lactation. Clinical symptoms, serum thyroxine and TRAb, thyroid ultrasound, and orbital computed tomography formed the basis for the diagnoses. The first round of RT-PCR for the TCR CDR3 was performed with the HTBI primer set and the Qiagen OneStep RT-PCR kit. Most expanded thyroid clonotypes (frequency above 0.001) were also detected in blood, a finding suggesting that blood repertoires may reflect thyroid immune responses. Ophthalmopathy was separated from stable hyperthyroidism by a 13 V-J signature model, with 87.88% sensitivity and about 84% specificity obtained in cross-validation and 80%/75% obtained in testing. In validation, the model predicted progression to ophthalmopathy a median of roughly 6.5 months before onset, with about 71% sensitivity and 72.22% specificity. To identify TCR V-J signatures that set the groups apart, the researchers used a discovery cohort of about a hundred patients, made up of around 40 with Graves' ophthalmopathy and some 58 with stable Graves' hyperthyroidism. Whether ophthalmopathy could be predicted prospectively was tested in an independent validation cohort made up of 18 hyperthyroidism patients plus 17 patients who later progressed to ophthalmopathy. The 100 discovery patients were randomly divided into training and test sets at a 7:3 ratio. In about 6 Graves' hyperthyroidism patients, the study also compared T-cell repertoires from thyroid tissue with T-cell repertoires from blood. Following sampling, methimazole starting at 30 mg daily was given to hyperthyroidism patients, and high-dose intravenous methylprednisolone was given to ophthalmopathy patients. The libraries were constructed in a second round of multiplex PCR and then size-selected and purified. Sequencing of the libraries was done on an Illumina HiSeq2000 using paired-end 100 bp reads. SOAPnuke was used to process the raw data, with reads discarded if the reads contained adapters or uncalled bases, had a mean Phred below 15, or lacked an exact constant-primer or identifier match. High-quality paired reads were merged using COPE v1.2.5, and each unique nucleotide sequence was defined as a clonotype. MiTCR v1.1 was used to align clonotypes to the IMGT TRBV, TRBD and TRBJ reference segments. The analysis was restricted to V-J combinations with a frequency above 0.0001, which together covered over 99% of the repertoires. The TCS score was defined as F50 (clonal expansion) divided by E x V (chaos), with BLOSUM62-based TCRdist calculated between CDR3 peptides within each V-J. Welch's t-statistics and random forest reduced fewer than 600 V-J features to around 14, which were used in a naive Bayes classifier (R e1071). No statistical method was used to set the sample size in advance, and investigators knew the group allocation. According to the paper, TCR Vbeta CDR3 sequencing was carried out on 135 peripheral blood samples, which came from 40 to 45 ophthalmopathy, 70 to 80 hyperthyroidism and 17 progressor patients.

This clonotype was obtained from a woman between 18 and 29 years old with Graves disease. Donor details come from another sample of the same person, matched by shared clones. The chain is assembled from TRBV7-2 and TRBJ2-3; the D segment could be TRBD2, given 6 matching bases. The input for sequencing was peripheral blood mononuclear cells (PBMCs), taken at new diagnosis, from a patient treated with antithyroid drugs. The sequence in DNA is TGTGCCAGCAGCCCGGACTATCAGGCTACGCAGTATTTT. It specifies CASSPDYQATQYF.